The 15 T cell receptor beta chains presented below share a single source sample, sequenced in a study of T cell responses to AZD1222 COVID-19 vaccine. TCRdb's copy holds only in-frame clones and misses some; the assay was immunoSEQ multiplex PCR. This sample has under 50,000 clones, with 70% to 90% found just once. Material: peripheral blood, obtained 28 days after the second AZD1222 dose. The receptors shown here come from an adult who received the AZD1222 COVID-19 vaccine.

V gene TRBV15 combines with J gene TRBJ1-2; D remains unclear. Looked up from germline, CDR1 is LNHNV and CDR2 is YYDKDF (reference sequence). V lost 0 bases and J lost 8, with 13 bases in between. The CDR3 runs 14 residues. In nucleotides, the CDR3 is TGTGCCACCAGCAGAGATCGTGGTCAAAAAGGCTACACCTTC. This codes for CATSRDRGQKGYTF.

The rearrangement uses TRBV19 and TRBJ1-2; D not certain. This CDR3 comprises 17 residues. Per germline, CDR1 LNHDA and CDR2 SQIVND (reference sequence). V was clipped by 5 bases and J by 4 bases, with 23 bases between them. The CDR3 reads CASSRPGETNRVYGYTF. The CDR3, as DNA: TGTGCCAGTAGTCGTCCCGGGGAGACTAATAGAGTCTATGGCTACACCTTC.

The chain employs TRBV5-6 and TRBJ1-5; D not resolved. Per the germline V gene, CDR1 is SGHDT and CDR2 is YYEEEE. Deletions cut 2 bases from V and 7 bases from J, with 10 bases between. The CDR3 consists of 13 residues. DNA for the CDR3: TGTGCCAGCAGCTTACTTTCGCGGCAGCCCCAGCATTTT. Translation: CASSLLSRQPQHF.

The chain joins TRBV19 to TRBJ2-1, with a possible D match to TRBD2 (6 bases). V lost 3 bases to trimming and J lost 13 bases, with 13 bases between them. Per germline, CDR1 LNHDA and CDR2 SQIVND (reference sequence). CDR3 size: 12 residues. In DNA, the CDR3 is TGTGCCAGTAGTATCTTGGCGGGGTCCCAGTTCTTC. Its protein is CASSILAGSQFF. Drawing the rest from reference TRBV19 and TRBJ2-1, the complete variable domain is DGGITQSPKYLFRKEGQNVTLSCEQNLNHDAMYWYRQDPGQGLRLIYYSQIVNDFQKGDIAEGYSVSREKKESFPLTVTSAQKNPTAFYLCASSILAGSQFFGPGTRLTVL.

The chain recombines TRBV28 with TRBJ1-1; D is uncertain. Germline V gene data show CDR1 as MDHEN and CDR2 as SYDVKM. V lost 3 bases to trimming and J lost 11 bases, with 22 bases between them. This CDR3 is built from 15 residues. The CDR3 loop reads CASSLPAVRWIGAFF. CDR3 nucleotide sequence: TGTGCCAGCAGTTTGCCTGCAGTTCGGTGGATTGGTGCTTTCTTT.

The gene calls are TRBV3-1 (or the pseudogene TRBV3-2) and TRBJ2-3; TRBD2 might be the D (6 bases). Germline assignment: CDR1 LGHDT and CDR2 YNNKEL (reference sequence). The CDR3 runs 20 residues. The V gene lost 1 base and the J gene lost 2 bases, with 25 bases spanning the gap. CDR3 in amino acids: CASSQVDFRREVDLTDTQYF. CDR3 sequence (DNA): TGTGCCAGCAGCCAAGTAGACTTTCGGAGGGAAGTAGACCTCACAGATACGCAGTATTTT.

V usage is TRBV6-1 and J usage is TRBJ2-7; no clear D gene. The V gene lost 3 bases and the J gene lost 2 bases, with 11 bases spanning the gap. From germline, CDR1 is MNHNS and CDR2 SASEGT. This CDR3 contains 14 residues. CDR3 region: CASSEGGAAYEQYF. The DNA of the CDR3 is TGTGCCAGCAGTGAGGGCGGAGCCGCCTACGAGCAGTACTTC.

This chain links TRBV13 with TRBJ2-1; D perhaps matches TRBD2 (5 bases). The V gene's germline CDR1 is PRHDT and CDR2 FYEKMQ (reference sequence). V was cut by 5 bases and J by 6 bases, with 20 bases left in between. The CDR3 totals 16 residues. The CDR3 reads CASSPHLAGSGNEQFF. For the CDR3, the DNA is TGTGCCAGCAGCCCCCATCTTGCGGGTTCGGGCAATGAGCAGTTCTTC.

The chain links TRBV18 to TRBJ1-1; 11 nucleotides agree with TRBD1. J lost 5 bases, V lost 1 base, and 3 bases had no gene match. Germline lookup yields CDR1 KGHSH and CDR2 LQKENI. The CDR3 totals 15 residues. The CDR3 sequence is CASSPQGTGGTEAFF. DNA for the CDR3: TGTGCCAGCTCACCACAGGGGACAGGGGGAACTGAAGCTTTCTTT.

This rearrangement joins TRBV20-1 to TRBJ2-7; no firm D call. CDR3 length: 10 amino acids. Germline loops: CDR1 DFQATT, CDR2 SNEGSKA (reference sequence). Trimming left V 3 bases short and J 6 bases short, with 6 bases between. The CDR3 DNA sequence: TGCAGTGCTAGCGAGCTCGAGCAGTACTTC. It specifies CSASELEQYF.

J is TRBJ2-7 and V is TRBV5-1; 7 positions agree with TRBD1. CDR1 and CDR2 (germline): SGHRS, YFSETQ. The CDR3 runs 14 residues. V lost 5 bases and J lost 3; bases outside the gene matches: 8. The CDR3 DNA reads as TGCGCCAGCAGTAATCCGGGACAGCACTACGAGCAGTACTTC. Amino acids: CASSNPGQHYEQYF.

The genes are TRBV6-5 and TRBJ1-2, with no clear D. The CDR3 extends over 14 amino acids. V was clipped by 2 bases and J by 0 bases, with 7 bases between them. The germline CDR1 and CDR2 sequences are MNHEY and SVGAGI. Written as DNA, the CDR3 is TGTGCCAGCAGTTACGAGACGGCTAACTATGGCTACACCTTC. Protein: CASSYETANYGYTF.

The rearrangement links TRBV11-2 to TRBJ2-7; D is possibly TRBD1 (5 bases). V dropped 5 bases and J dropped 0 bases, with 14 bases sitting between them. The CDR3 spans 15 residues. The germline CDR1 and CDR2 sequences are SGHAT and FQNNGV. The chain's CDR3 is CASSQQTVFSYEQYF. The CDR3 DNA is TGTGCCAGCAGCCAACAGACAGTTTTCTCCTACGAGCAGTACTTC. The variable domain in full, completed from reference TRBV11-2 and TRBJ2-7, reads EAGVAQSPRYKIIEKRQSVAFWCNPISGHATLYWYQQILGQGPKLLIQFQNNGVVDDSQLPKDRFSAERLKGVDSTLKIQPAKLEDSAVYLCASSQQTVFSYEQYFGPGTRLTVT.

This chain links TRBV5-1 with TRBJ2-3; D gene uncertain. Germline V gene sequence: CDR1 SGHRS, CDR2 YFSETQ. The length of the CDR3 is 14 residues. V lost 2 bases, J lost 2 bases, and 9 bases lay in between. DNA for the CDR3: TGCGCCAGCAGCTTCGAAGGGATCACAGATACGCAGTATTTT. It yields the protein CASSFEGITDTQYF.

The count of this clone is one. The J gene is TRBJ2-5, the V gene TRBV7-8, with 8 bases fitting TRBD2. Losses at the gene ends were 4 bases for V and 1 base for J; bases not matched to a gene: 8. Looked up from germline, CDR1 is SGHVS and CDR2 is FQNEAQ. The length of the CDR3 is 16 residues. The chain's CDR3 is CASSSLGSGTQETQYF. The CDR3 DNA sequence: TGTGCCAGCAGCTCCCTGGGTAGCGGGACCCAAGAGACCCAGTACTTC.